Included here is one T cell receptor (beta chain) sequence, with context. Its antigen remains unidentified. The data are from a study of cytomegalovirus exposure and HLA in healthy donors. Study-wide results and caveats: It was taken for granted in presence/absence analyses that sequencing depth across donors was roughly uniform. The authors listed about 170 TCR beta chains as cytomegalovirus-associated. An ancestry cluster, one associated with Asian ancestry, reportedly showed fewer N-insertions than the 666-donor mean in a later analysis.

The PCR contained 60 Vbeta and 13 Jbeta primers. Sequencing was performed with immunoSEQ multiplex PCR; in TCRdb, only in-frame clones are kept and a portion is missing. The table has roughly 140,000 clones, roughly 62% seen once. CDR1 is SGHTA and CDR2 is FQGTGA in the germline V gene. The V and J ends lost 2 bases and 3 bases respectively, with 11 bases between them. The CDR3 is 15 amino acids. This chain links TRBV7-3 with TRBJ2-1; D uncertain. The clonotype originates from a man between 60 and 75 years old in good health and CMV-seronegative. Sequencing was done on a sample of PBMCs. This CDR3 is CASSLGPRNYNEQFF. CDR3 in DNA: TGTGCCAGCAGCTTAGGGCCCCGCAACTACAATGAGCAGTTCTTC.